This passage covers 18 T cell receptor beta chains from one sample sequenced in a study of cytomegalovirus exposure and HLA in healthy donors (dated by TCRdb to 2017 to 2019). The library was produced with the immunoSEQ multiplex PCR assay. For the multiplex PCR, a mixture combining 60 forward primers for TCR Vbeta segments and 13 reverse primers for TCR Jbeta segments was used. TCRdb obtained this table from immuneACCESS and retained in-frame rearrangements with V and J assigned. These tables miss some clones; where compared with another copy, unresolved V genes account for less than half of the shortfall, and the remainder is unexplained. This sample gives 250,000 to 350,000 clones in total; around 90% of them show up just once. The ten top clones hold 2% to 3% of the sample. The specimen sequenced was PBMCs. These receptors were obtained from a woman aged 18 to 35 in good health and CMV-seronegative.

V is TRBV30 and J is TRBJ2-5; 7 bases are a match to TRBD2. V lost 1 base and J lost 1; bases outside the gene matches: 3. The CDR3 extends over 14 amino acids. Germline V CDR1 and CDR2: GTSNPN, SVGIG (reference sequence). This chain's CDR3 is CAWSGGGTQETQYF. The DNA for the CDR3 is TGTGCCTGGAGTGGGGGAGGGACCCAAGAGACCCAGTACTTC.

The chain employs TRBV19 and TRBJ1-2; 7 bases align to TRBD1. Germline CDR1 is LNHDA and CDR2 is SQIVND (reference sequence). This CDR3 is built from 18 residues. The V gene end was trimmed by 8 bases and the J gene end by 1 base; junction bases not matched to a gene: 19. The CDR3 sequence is CASGRRKYGTAINYGYTF. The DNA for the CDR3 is TGTGCCAGTGGCCGCAGGAAGTATGGGACAGCTATTAACTATGGCTACACCTTC.

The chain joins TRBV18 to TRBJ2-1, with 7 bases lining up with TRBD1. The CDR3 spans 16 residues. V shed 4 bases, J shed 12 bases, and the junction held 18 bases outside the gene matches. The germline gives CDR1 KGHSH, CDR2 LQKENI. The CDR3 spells CASSLRITGEIGGQFF. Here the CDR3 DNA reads TGTGCCAGCTCACTCCGGATAACAGGGGAGATTGGTGGGCAGTTCTTC.

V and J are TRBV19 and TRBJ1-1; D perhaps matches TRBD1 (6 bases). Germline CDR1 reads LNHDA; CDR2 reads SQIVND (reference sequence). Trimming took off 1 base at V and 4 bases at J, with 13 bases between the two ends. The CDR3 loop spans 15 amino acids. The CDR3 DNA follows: TGTGCCAGTAGTATAGGGACAGCGCTTCGCACTGAAGCTTTCTTT. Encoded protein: CASSIGTALRTEAFF.

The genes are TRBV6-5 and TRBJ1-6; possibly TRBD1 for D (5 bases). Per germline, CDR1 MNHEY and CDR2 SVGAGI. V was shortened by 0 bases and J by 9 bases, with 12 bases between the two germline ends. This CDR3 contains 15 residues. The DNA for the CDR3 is TGTGCCAGCAGTTACTCGACGGGGGGGATTTCACCCCTCCACTTT. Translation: CASSYSTGGISPLHF.

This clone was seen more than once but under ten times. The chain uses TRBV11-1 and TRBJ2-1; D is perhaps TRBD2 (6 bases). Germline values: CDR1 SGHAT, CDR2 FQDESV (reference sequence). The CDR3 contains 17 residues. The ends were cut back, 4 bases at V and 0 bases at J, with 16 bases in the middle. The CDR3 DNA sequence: TGTGCCAGCAGCTCGGGACTGGGGTTGAACTCCTACAATGAGCAGTTCTTC. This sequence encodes CASSSGLGLNSYNEQFF. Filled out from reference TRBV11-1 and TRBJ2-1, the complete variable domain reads EAEVAQSPRYKITEKSQAVAFWCDPISGHATLYWYRQILGQGPELLVQFQDESVVDDSQLPKDRFSAERLKGVDSTLKIQPAELGDSAMYLCASSSGLGLNSYNEQFFGPGTRLTVL.

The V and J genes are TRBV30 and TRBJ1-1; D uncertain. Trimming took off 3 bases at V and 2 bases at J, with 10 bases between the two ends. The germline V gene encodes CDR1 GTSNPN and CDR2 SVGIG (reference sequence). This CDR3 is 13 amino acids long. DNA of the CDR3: TGTGCCTGGAGGCCCTACAGAAACACTGAAGCTTTCTTT. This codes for CAWRPYRNTEAFF. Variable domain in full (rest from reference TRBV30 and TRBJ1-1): SQTIHQWPATLVQPVGSPLSLECTVEGTSNPNLYWYRQAAGRGLQLLFYSVGIGQISSEVPQNLSASRPQDRQFILSSKKLLLSDSGFYLCAWRPYRNTEAFFGQGTRLTVV.

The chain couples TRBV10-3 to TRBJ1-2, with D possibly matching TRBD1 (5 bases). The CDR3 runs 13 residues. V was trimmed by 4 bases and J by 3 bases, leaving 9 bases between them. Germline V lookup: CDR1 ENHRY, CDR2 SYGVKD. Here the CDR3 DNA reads TGTGCCATCAGTGGGTTGACAGACTATGGCTACACCTTC. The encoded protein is CAISGLTDYGYTF.

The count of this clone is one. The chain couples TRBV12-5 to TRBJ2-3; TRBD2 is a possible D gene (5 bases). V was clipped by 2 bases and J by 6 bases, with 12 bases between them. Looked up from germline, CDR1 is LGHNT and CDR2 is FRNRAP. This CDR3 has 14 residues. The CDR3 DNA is TGTGCTAGTGGTTTGAAACTAGTCTCCGATACGCAGTATTTT. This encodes CASGLKLVSDTQYF.

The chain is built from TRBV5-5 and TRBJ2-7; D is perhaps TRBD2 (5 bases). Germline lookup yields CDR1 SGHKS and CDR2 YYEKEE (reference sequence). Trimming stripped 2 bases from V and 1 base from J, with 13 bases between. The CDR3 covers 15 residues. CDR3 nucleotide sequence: TGTGCCAGCAGCTTTTCCTCTAGCCTTTCCTACGAGCAGTACTTC. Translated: CASSFSSSLSYEQYF.

This chain's CDR3 is CASSYRGLRYEQYF. CDR3 sequence (DNA): TGTGCCAGCAGTTACCGTGGACTTCGCTACGAGCAGTACTTC. The chain couples TRBV6-5 to TRBJ2-7; weak D call: TRBD2 (5 bases). The CDR3 contains 14 residues. Per germline, CDR1 MNHEY and CDR2 SVGAGI. V lost 2 bases to trimming and J lost 3 bases, with 11 bases between them.

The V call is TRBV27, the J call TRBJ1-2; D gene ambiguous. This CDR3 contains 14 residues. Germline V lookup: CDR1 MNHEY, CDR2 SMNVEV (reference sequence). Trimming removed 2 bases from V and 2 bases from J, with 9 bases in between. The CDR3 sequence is CASSLSYSNYGYTF. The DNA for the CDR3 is TGTGCCAGCAGTTTAAGCTACAGCAACTATGGCTACACCTTC.

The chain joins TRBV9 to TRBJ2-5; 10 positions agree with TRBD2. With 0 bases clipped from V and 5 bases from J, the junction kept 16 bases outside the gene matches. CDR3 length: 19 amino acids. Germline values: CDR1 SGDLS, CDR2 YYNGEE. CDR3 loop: CASSVATASGGSSLETQYF. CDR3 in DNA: TGTGCCAGCAGCGTAGCTACGGCTAGCGGGGGTTCTTCGCTGGAGACCCAGTACTTC. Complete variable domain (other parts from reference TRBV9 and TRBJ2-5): DSGVTQTPKHLITATGQRVTLRCSPRSGDLSVYWYQQSLDQGLQFLIQYYNGEERAKGNILERFSAQQFPDLHSELNLSSLELGDSALYFCASSVATASGGSSLETQYFGPGTRLLVL.

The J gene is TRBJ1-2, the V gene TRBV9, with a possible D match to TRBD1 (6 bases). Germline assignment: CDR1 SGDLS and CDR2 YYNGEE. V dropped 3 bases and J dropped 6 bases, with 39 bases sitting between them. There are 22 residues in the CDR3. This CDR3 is CASSGGTQHLGGRGARTDGYTF. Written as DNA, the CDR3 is TGTGCCAGCAGCGGGGGAACGCAGCACCTTGGGGGCCGAGGGGCAAGAACGGATGGCTACACCTTC.

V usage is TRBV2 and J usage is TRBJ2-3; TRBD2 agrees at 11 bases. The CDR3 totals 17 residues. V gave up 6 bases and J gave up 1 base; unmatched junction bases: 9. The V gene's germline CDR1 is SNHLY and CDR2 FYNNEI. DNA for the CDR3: TGTGCCAGCAGAAATAGCGGGGGGGCTTTTGGCACAGATACGCAGTATTTT. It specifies CASRNSGGAFGTDTQYF.

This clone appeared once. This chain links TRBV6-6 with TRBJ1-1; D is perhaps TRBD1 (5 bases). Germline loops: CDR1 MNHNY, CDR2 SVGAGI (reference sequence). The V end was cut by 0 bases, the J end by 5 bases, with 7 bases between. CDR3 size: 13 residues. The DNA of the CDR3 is TGTGCCAGCAGTTACTCCCAGGGAACTGAAGCTTTCTTT. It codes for CASSYSQGTEAFF.

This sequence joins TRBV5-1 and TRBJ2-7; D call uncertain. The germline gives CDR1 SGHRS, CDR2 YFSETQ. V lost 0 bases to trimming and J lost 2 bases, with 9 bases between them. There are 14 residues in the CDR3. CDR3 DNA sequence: TGCGCCAGCAGCTTGGCCCTATCTACCTACGAGCAGTACTTC. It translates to CASSLALSTYEQYF.

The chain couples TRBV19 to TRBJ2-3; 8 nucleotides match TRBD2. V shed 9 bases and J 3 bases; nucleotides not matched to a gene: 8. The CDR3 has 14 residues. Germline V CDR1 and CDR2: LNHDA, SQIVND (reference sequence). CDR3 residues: CASKWAGGTDTQYF. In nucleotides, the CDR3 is TGTGCCAGCAAATGGGCGGGGGGAACAGATACGCAGTATTTT.